This record looks at one TCR beta chain sequence and its context. Its target antigen remains unknown. No much larger clone exists at a distance of one base, and base qualities are not known. CDR1 MNHEY and CDR2 SMNVEV were looked up in the germline V gene (reference sequence). The junction shows trimming of 0 bases on V and 4 bases on J, plus 13 bases between the germline ends. Including cysteine and phenylalanine, the CDR3 has 16 amino acids. Only the CDR3 DNA is retained, 48 bases long and in frame from the first base. This entry is derived from a study of human T cells and chemical hapten exposure (dated by TCRdb to about 2021). Looking at the study overall: For sensitization, 2% DPC in acetone was applied to an approximately 2 cm by approximately 2 cm area of upper inner arm skin. Throughout the approximately 25-week study period, patients were also given weekly therapeutic DPC doses on the scalp. Patch tests used Finn chambers with 0.01% DPC on the upper back, scored after 6 days by International Contact Dermatitis Research Group standards. The mostly female patient cohort included alopecia areata with under or over 50% scalp involvement, alopecia totalis and alopecia universalis. Libraries were pooled for sequencing, and variation in per-sample TCR yields was attributed mainly to small differences in library volumes within the pool. In alopecia patients, the study followed how the peripheral blood TCR repertoire changed in vivo over primary and secondary sensitization to diphenylcyclopropenone (DPC), a hapten. Blood was sampled from patients pre-sensitization (week 0) and at 2, 6 and about 24 weeks after DPC sensitization. Blood for TCR sequencing was provided by twenty-nine alopecia patients at one to four time points (pre-sensitization, 2, 6 and 24 weeks). Study-level results and caveats: The number of TCRs above 1 in 1000 frequency did not change with DPC sensitization; there was no evidence of global repertoire structure alterations. Significantly more large CDR3 similarity clusters were formed by expanded TCRs than by pre-sensitization or healthy control sets, consistent with antigen-driven responses. A positive correlation was found between the number of PT1 expanded TCRs and patch test score, with significance reached at thresholds 8, 16 and 32 but not 4. Because all patients had alopecia, a presumed autoimmune disease, the immune response of the patients might differ from that of healthy individuals. After repeated subsampling, the strength of the expansion versus patch-test correlation and the threshold at which it became significant changed.

What this sample's time point label stands for: pre-sensitization, week 0. The sample's treatment or condition label, in plain terms: therapeutic diphenylcyclopropenone sensitization with weekly scalp DPC. Blood at each patch-test visit was drawn before the patch test was applied. Patients were considered eligible if aged 18 to 70, diagnosed with alopecia and deemed suitable for DPC therapy, and patients were excluded if pregnant. Total RNA was extracted from unfractionated whole blood that had been collected in Tempus Blood RNA tubes. Library preparation used RACE. Sequencing took place on a NextSeq 500. Library preparation attached unique molecular identifiers to individual cDNA molecules for quantitative, reproducible TCR counting. Each blood RNA sample was used to sequence both TCR alpha and TCR beta chains. The study's processing was this. A median of around 100,000 TCRs per sample was observed, with a range of 23,224 to 690,600. The Decombinator software suite was used to annotate the V, J and CDR3 of the TCR reads. For PS versus PT1 abundance plots, all samples were subsampled to the same number of TCRs (28,000). Expanded TCRs were defined as absent before sensitization and observed at least eight times at the 2-week time point. TCRdb handled the public reads itself, with Q25 trimming in fastp and clone calling in MiXCR, and kept productive beta chains. Each entry merges the rows of one CDR3 protein and shows their most common DNA and genes. The V and J calls were determined by TCRdb, not by the authors. For this sample the table gives a few hundred thousand distinct CDR3 sequences, of which 7.5% to 9% were detected only once. The biggest ten clones account for 2.3% of the sample.

Recombination joined TRBV27 with TRBJ2-1; the D gene is tentatively TRBD1 or TRBD2, each matching 5 bases. This receptor was identified in a woman in her thirties or forties with alopecia areata. Some clones in this sample may be carry-over from other donors' samples. The specimen was whole blood, collected in connection with sensitization to the hapten diphenylcyclopropenone (DPC). The sequence in DNA is TGTGCCAGCAGTTTATCGAGCGGACAAATTTACAATGAGCAGTTCTTC. The resulting protein is CASSLSSGQIYNEQFF.